The 16 T cell receptor beta chains below come from one sample, sequenced in a study of cytomegalovirus exposure and HLA in healthy donors. The PCR had 60 Vbeta and 13 Jbeta primers. Using immunoSEQ multiplex PCR, the repertoire was profiled, and TCRdb retains in-frame clones only, with some absent. The table records about 200,000 clones, more than 75% of them present only once. The sample comprised PBMCs. These receptors originate from a man between 35 and 55 years old in good health and CMV-seropositive.

The J gene is TRBJ2-7, the V gene TRBV15, with D hard to call. Trimming shortened V by 5 bases and J by 4 bases, and 15 bases separated the two germline ends. Germline CDR1 LNHNV, CDR2 YYDKDF (reference sequence). The CDR3 contains 14 residues. The CDR3 region has the DNA TGTGCCACCAGCGAAGATCGGGTTTGGTACGAGCAGTACTTC. As protein: CATSEDRVWYEQYF. Full variable domain (remainder filled in from reference TRBV15 and TRBJ2-7): DAMVIQNPRYQVTQFGKPVTLSCSQTLNHNVMYWYQQKSSQAPKLLFHYYDKDFNNEADTPDNFQSRRPNTSFCFLDIRSPGLGDTAMYLCATSEDRVWYEQYFGPGTRLTVT.

This chain connects TRBV12-5 to TRBJ2-5; 7 bases are a match to TRBD1. CDR3 length: 14 residues. J was trimmed by 5 bases and V by 8 bases; bases with no gene match: 11. The germline CDR1 and CDR2 sequences are LGHNT and FRNRAP. The chain's CDR3 is CASTDRRMGETQYF. CDR3 coding DNA: TGTGCTAGTACGGACAGGAGGATGGGGGAGACCCAGTACTTC.

The chain employs TRBV5-1 and TRBJ1-3, with D hard to call. Germline assignment: CDR1 SGHRS and CDR2 YFSETQ. This CDR3 comprises 15 residues. With 4 bases removed from V and 0 bases from J, the gap between germline ends came to 11 bases. The CDR3 DNA is TGCGCCAGCAGCCCCACTCCTAGCTCTGGAAACACCATATATTTT. This gives the protein CASSPTPSSGNTIYF.

V is TRBV6-1 and J is TRBJ2-1; 7 nucleotides align to TRBD2. CDR3 length: 17 amino acids. Germline V gene data show CDR1 as MNHNS and CDR2 as SASEGT. Trimming took 2 bases from V and 0 from J; bases not matched to a gene: 7. CDR3 nucleotide sequence: TGTGCCAGCAGTGAATCCCTTCTAGCGGCCTCCTACAATGAGCAGTTCTTC. Translating it yields CASSESLLAASYNEQFF.

The chain has TRBV14 and TRBJ2-3; D is undetermined. Germline-derived CDR1 and CDR2 are SGHDN and FVKESK. The CDR3 contains 12 residues. The V gene lost 2 bases and the J gene lost 10 bases, with 10 bases spanning the gap. The CDR3 DNA is TGTGCCAGCAGCCAATCTGGTTGCGCGCAGTATTTT. The encoded protein is CASSQSGCAQYF.

This rearrangement joins TRBV7-3 to TRBJ2-1; TRBD2 matches 8 bases. Trimming removed 2 bases from V and 5 bases from J; junction bases left unmatched: 2. CDR3 length equals 14 residues. CDR1 SGHTA and CDR2 FQGTGA come from the germline V gene. The CDR3 DNA is TGTGCCAGCAGCTTAGCGGGAGGTAACAATGAGCAGTTCTTC. Its protein product is CASSLAGGNNEQFF.

The V call is TRBV10-2, the J call TRBJ2-7; 8 nucleotides align to TRBD1. Germline trimming cut 8 bases from V and 5 bases from J; bases unmatched to any gene: 2. The V gene's germline CDR1 is WSHSY and CDR2 SAAADI. The CDR3 spans 11 residues. The CDR3 DNA is TGCGCCAGCGGACAGGGTAACGAGCAGTACTTC. As protein: CASGQGNEQYF.

In its sample, this clone was seen a few times. V usage is TRBV10-1 and J usage is TRBJ2-6; tentatively, D is TRBD1 (6 bases). The CDR3 contains 15 residues. V gave up 5 bases and J gave up 1 base, with 9 bases separating them. The germline V gene has CDR1 WNHNN and CDR2 SYGVQD (reference sequence). The CDR3 DNA is TGCGCCAGCAGTCCAGGGGTATCTGGGGCCAACGTCCTGACTTTC. Amino acid sequence: CASSPGVSGANVLTF.

The rearrangement links TRBV11-3 to TRBJ2-2; TRBD1 aligns across 8 bases. The CDR3 runs to 15 residues. From germline, CDR1 is SGHNT and CDR2 YENEEA. Trimming removed 5 bases from V and 4 bases from J; junction bases left unmatched: 6. The CDR3 DNA sequence: TGTGCCAGCAGCCTTTACAGGGGGAGCACCGGGGAGCTGTTTTTT. Encoded protein: CASSLYRGSTGELFF.

The V and J genes are TRBV18 and TRBJ2-5; D may be TRBD2 (6 bases). This CDR3 comprises 15 residues. Germline assignment: CDR1 KGHSH and CDR2 LQKENI. V was trimmed by 3 bases and J by 4 bases, leaving 15 bases between them. CDR3 in DNA: TGTGCCAGCTCACCGCCAACCCCGGGGGTAGAGACCCAGTACTTC. Translation: CASSPPTPGVETQYF.

The chain couples TRBV15 to TRBJ1-5, with 7 nucleotides matching TRBD1. This CDR3 is 12 amino acids long. V lost 11 bases, J lost 3 bases, and 4 bases stayed unmatched. Germline V lookup: CDR1 LNHNV, CDR2 YYDKDF (reference sequence). The CDR3 bases are TGTGCCGCCGGACAGGACAATCAGCCCCAGCATTTT. It translates to CAAGQDNQPQHF. The full variable domain, its missing parts supplied by reference TRBV15 and TRBJ1-5, is DAMVIQNPRYQVTQFGKPVTLSCSQTLNHNVMYWYQQKSSQAPKLLFHYYDKDFNNEADTPDNFQSRRPNTSFCFLDIRSPGLGDTAMYLCAAGQDNQPQHFGDGTRLSIL.

This rearrangement joins TRBV27 to TRBJ1-5; possible D gene TRBD1, 6 bases. Trimming stripped 2 bases from V and 6 bases from J, with 11 bases between. The CDR3 runs 14 residues. Germline CDR1 is MNHEY and CDR2 is SMNVEV (reference sequence). CDR3 region: CASSLRDTSQPQHF. In DNA form, the CDR3 reads TGTGCCAGCAGTTTACGGGACACCAGTCAGCCCCAGCATTTT.

V and J are TRBV5-1 and TRBJ2-2; D is ambiguous. In germline, CDR1 is SGHRS, CDR2 YFSETQ. The CDR3 loop spans 14 amino acids. The V end was cut by 0 bases, the J end by 2 bases, with 5 bases between. The CDR3 nucleotides are TGCGCCAGCAGCTTGGACAGCAACACCGGGGAGCTGTTTTTT. Its translation is CASSLDSNTGELFF.

The genes are TRBV25-1 and TRBJ2-3; 12 bases match TRBD2. Trimming cost V 3 bases and J 3 bases; bases outside gene matches: 4. CDR1 MGHDK and CDR2 SYGVNS come from the germline V gene. The CDR3 sequence is 16 residues long. The CDR3 DNA reads TGTGCCAGCAGTGACCGACTAGCGGGAGTAACAGATACGCAGTATTTT. This codes for CASSDRLAGVTDTQYF.

Written as DNA, the CDR3 is TGTGCCAGTAGTATTCTTGGGACAGGTCTGAATGAGCAGTTCTTC. The encoded protein is CASSILGTGLNEQFF. V gene TRBV19 combines with J gene TRBJ2-1; TRBD1 matches 8 bases. Per the germline V gene, CDR1 is LNHDA and CDR2 is SQIVND (reference sequence). The CDR3 length is 15 residues. V lost 3 bases and J lost 7; bases outside the gene matches: 8. Using reference TRBV19 and TRBJ2-1 for the parts outside the CDR3, the full variable domain is DGGITQSPKYLFRKEGQNVTLSCEQNLNHDAMYWYRQDPGQGLRLIYYSQIVNDFQKGDIAEGYSVSREKKESFPLTVTSAQKNPTAFYLCASSILGTGLNEQFFGPGTRLTVL.

This clone turned up a few times. The chain combines TRBV6-6 with TRBJ1-5; 8 positions match TRBD1. The V gene end was trimmed by 8 bases and the J gene end by 7 bases; junction bases not matched to a gene: 13. This CDR3 is 15 amino acids long. The germline CDR1 and CDR2 sequences are MNHNY and SVGAGI (reference sequence). CDR3: CASESGTGRRQPQHF. The CDR3 DNA follows: TGTGCCAGCGAATCCGGGACAGGCCGTAGGCAGCCCCAGCATTTT.